The following is a T cell receptor (beta chain) sequence with its context. Its specificity is not known. From the 5' RACE reads, TCRdb called clonotypes with MiXCR, one entry per CDR3 protein. The table includes 450,000 to 550,000 distinct CDR3 sequences, 21% detected once. This sample was taken from a study of T cells after yellow fever vaccination. Study background: The authors prepared low-cell-number fractions using SMART-Seq v4 Ultra Low Input.

Study outcomes and limitations: The study re-detected most primary-vaccination clones after the booster (approximately 96% CD4, roughly 91% CD8).

The sequencing used PBMCs, collected around 3 weeks after the first yellow fever vaccination. This TCR was recovered from a man younger than 35 who received the YFV17D yellow fever vaccine.

CDR3 region: CASSQADGGGPQHF. CDR3 DNA: TGTGCCAGCAGCCAAGCGGACGGCGGCGGGCCCCAGCATTTT. The rearrangement uses TRBV4-2 and TRBJ1-5; no firm D call. V lost 1 base and J lost 9, with 13 bases in between. Per the germline V gene, CDR1 is LGHNA and CDR2 is YNFKEQ. The CDR3 consists of 14 residues.